This T cell receptor beta chain came from a study of T cell responses to AZD1222 COVID-19 vaccine. V lost 3 bases to trimming and J lost 14 bases, with 7 bases between them. Germline-derived CDR1 and CDR2 are SGHTA and FQGNSA. CDR3 size: 9 residues. The repertoire was sequenced with immunoSEQ multiplex PCR; TCRdb's copy has only in-frame clones and lacks some. The table shows around 94,000 clones, with roughly 90% occurring only once. The source was peripheral blood, collected on day 0 of AZD1222 vaccination. The chain has TRBV7-2 and TRBJ2-5, with D hard to call. The source is an adult in good health. The CDR3 DNA sequence: TGTGCCAGCAGCTTGCCACCCTACTTC. Its protein product is CASSLPPYF.